The 19 T cell receptor beta chains below were found in one sample sequenced in a study of shared clonotypes between healthy human individuals (dated by TCRdb to about 2020). Preparation of the library involved the immunoSEQ multiplex PCR assay. The clones in this table, taken by TCRdb from immuneACCESS, are in-frame only. Not every clone is retained; where verified, under half of the shortfall comes from an unresolved V gene, and the cause of the rest is unknown. In all, the sample holds approximately 1.9 million clones, and 90% to 95% of those were seen once. The leading ten clones occupy less than 2% of the sample. For the CD8 naive samples, CD45RO-negative cells were positively selected for CCR7, yielding a CD45RA+CCR7+ population from which TemRA cells were excluded. The sequenced sample consisted of naive CD8+ T cells from PBMCs. The cell subset or site label corresponds to: CD45RA+CCR7+. Receptors originate from a man between 18 and 35 years old in good health. Some clones in this sample may be carry-over from other donors' samples.

To note about this clone: This specimen includes other DNA sequences encoding the same CDR3. V is TRBV18 and J is TRBJ2-7, with TRBD1 matching over 10 bases. Germline CDR1 and CDR2: KGHSH and LQKENI. The CDR3 consists of 15 residues. V dropped 8 bases and J dropped 4; count of bases not matched to a gene: 11. The CDR3 loop is CASRTASGQGYEQYF. In DNA, the CDR3 is TGTGCCAGCCGCACGGCCTCGGGACAGGGGTACGAGCAGTACTTC.

The CDR3 bases are TGTGCCAGCAGTTTAGTACAGGAGATTACGCCCCTCTACGAGCAGTACTTC. Translation: CASSLVQEITPLYEQYF. The chain couples TRBV28 to TRBJ2-7; weak D call: TRBD1 (5 bases). There are 17 residues in the CDR3. Looked up from germline, CDR1 is MDHEN and CDR2 is SYDVKM. Trimming stripped 2 bases from V and 3 bases from J, with 20 bases between.

The V call is TRBV27, the J call TRBJ2-3; D remains unclear. Germline CDR1 reads MNHEY; CDR2 reads SMNVEV (reference sequence). This CDR3 has 15 residues. V was clipped by 3 bases and J by 0 bases, with 10 bases between them. The CDR3 sequence is CASSLSGRSTDTQYF. The CDR3, as DNA: TGTGCCAGCAGTTTGAGTGGGCGGAGCACAGATACGCAGTATTTT.

V is TRBV28 and J is TRBJ2-3; D not resolved. Germline CDR1 is MDHEN and CDR2 is SYDVKM. This CDR3 contains 15 residues. V lost 5 bases and J 4 bases, leaving 16 bases between the germline ends. CDR3 protein: CASSPGLLTPDTQYF. CDR3 in DNA: TGTGCCAGCAGTCCCGGCCTGCTCACTCCAGATACGCAGTATTTT.

The CDR3 DNA sequence: TGTGCCAGCAGTGACGGCCCCAGGGGCAGGGGGAATGGGGCCAACGTCCTGACTTTC. Its translation is CASSDGPRGRGNGANVLTF. The chain joins TRBV28 to TRBJ2-6; TRBD1 agrees at 7 bases. CDR1 and CDR2 (germline): MDHEN, SYDVKM. There are 19 residues in the CDR3. Unmatched junction bases numbered 16, after V lost 5 bases and J lost 3 bases.

The V and J genes are TRBV28 and TRBJ2-7; 7 bases match TRBD2. CDR3 length: 15 residues. The V segment lost 5 bases and the J segment 5 bases; nucleotides outside the gene matches: 12. The germline V gene has CDR1 MDHEN and CDR2 SYDVKM. CDR3 bases: TGTGCCAGCAGTAGAATGCGGGAGATTATCGACGAGCAGTACTTC. Amino acid sequence: CASSRMREIIDEQYF.

This clone has only a few counts. This rearrangement joins TRBV27 to TRBJ2-1; D call uncertain. Germline CDR1 and CDR2: MNHEY and SMNVEV (reference sequence). V was clipped by 2 bases and J by 0 bases, with 5 bases between them. The CDR3 has 14 amino acids. CDR3: CASSLQSSYNEQFF. CDR3 in DNA: TGTGCCAGCAGTTTACAGAGCTCCTACAATGAGCAGTTCTTC.

This chain joins TRBV7-9 and TRBJ1-2, with D hard to call. The CDR3 is made up of 15 amino acids. V lost 1 base and J 2 bases, leaving 11 bases between the germline ends. Looked up from germline, CDR1 is SEHNR and CDR2 is FQNEAQ (reference sequence). CDR3 region: CASSLDPATNYGYTF. Written as DNA, the CDR3 is TGTGCCAGCAGCTTAGACCCCGCAACCAACTATGGCTACACCTTC.

Points on this clone: Other DNA sequences in this specimen translate into the identical CDR3. The chain uses TRBV27 and TRBJ2-7; D may match TRBD1 or TRBD2 (6 bases each). V lost 3 bases, J lost 4 bases, and 10 bases lay in between. CDR1 and CDR2 (germline): MNHEY, SMNVEV (reference sequence). The CDR3 sequence is 13 residues long. CDR3 in amino acids: CASSLRGVYEQYF. DNA for the CDR3: TGTGCCAGCAGTTTGAGGGGGGTGTACGAGCAGTACTTC.

The CDR3 sequence: CSATPYEQYF. CDR3 DNA sequence: TGCAGTGCTACTCCATACGAGCAGTACTTC. The V call is TRBV20-1, the J call TRBJ2-7; no definite D call. V dropped 4 bases and J dropped 4 bases, with 5 bases sitting between them. The CDR3 has 10 residues. From germline, CDR1 is DFQATT and CDR2 SNEGSKA (reference sequence).

The chain recombines TRBV4-3 with TRBJ2-7, with TRBD2 matching 11 bases. Trimming took 0 bases from V and 3 from J; bases not matched to a gene: 7. The CDR3 totals 17 residues. Germline V gene sequence: CDR1 LGHNA, CDR2 YSLEER. CDR3 nucleotides: TGCGCCAGCAGCCAAGAAGCCCTAGCGGGAGGATACTACGAGCAGTACTTC. It yields the protein CASSQEALAGGYYEQYF.

The chain recombines TRBV6-5 with TRBJ2-1, with 8 bases aligning to TRBD2. Unmatched junction bases numbered 9, after V lost 8 bases and J lost 3 bases. Germline CDR1 MNHEY, CDR2 SVGAGI. The CDR3 loop spans 15 amino acids. The CDR3 here is CASGQTSVIYNEQFF. The CDR3 DNA sequence: TGTGCCAGCGGACAGACTAGCGTCATCTACAATGAGCAGTTCTTC.

This chain connects TRBV27 to TRBJ2-2; D remains unclear. CDR3 size: 16 residues. Trimming stripped 10 bases from V and 4 bases from J, with 22 bases between. CDR1 MNHEY and CDR2 SMNVEV come from the germline V gene (reference sequence). The CDR3 protein is CATGLRTPRVTGELFF. In nucleotides, the CDR3 is TGTGCCACCGGGCTCAGGACGCCTCGGGTCACCGGGGAGCTGTTTTTT.

The V call is TRBV28, the J call TRBJ2-4; D is possibly TRBD1 or TRBD2 (5 bases each). Germline V lookup: CDR1 MDHEN, CDR2 SYDVKM. The CDR3 runs to 16 residues. V lost 6 bases and J lost 0, with 15 bases in between. The CDR3 here is CASRSSWGIAKNIQYF. For the CDR3, the DNA is TGTGCCAGCAGGTCAAGTTGGGGGATAGCCAAAAACATTCAGTACTTC. Using reference TRBV28 and TRBJ2-4 for the parts outside the CDR3, the full variable domain is DVKVTQSSRYLVKRTGEKVFLECVQDMDHENMFWYRQDPGLGLRLIYFSYDVKMKEKGDIPEGYSVSREKKERFSLILESASTNQTSMYLCASRSSWGIAKNIQYFGAGTRLSVL.

The rearrangement links TRBV4-3 to TRBJ2-7; 10 bases match TRBD2. The CDR3 spans 16 residues. The V gene's germline CDR1 is LGHNA and CDR2 YSLEER. J lost 3 bases, V lost 3 bases, and 8 bases had no gene match. CDR3 region: CASSQGTGTSVYEQYF. The CDR3 DNA follows: TGCGCCAGCAGCCAGGGCACGGGGACTAGCGTCTACGAGCAGTACTTC.

V gene TRBV9 combines with J gene TRBJ2-3, with 11 bases lining up with TRBD2. CDR1 is SGDLS and CDR2 is YYNGEE in the germline V gene. CDR3 length: 17 amino acids. The V gene end was trimmed by 4 bases and the J gene end by 1 base; junction bases not matched to a gene: 8. The CDR3 is CASSNLGTSGRTDTQYF. CDR3 DNA: TGTGCCAGCAGCAACCTTGGGACTAGCGGTCGCACAGATACGCAGTATTTT.

This sequence joins TRBV9 and TRBJ2-3, with 9 bases identical to TRBD2. Germline V lookup: CDR1 SGDLS, CDR2 YYNGEE. V gave up 0 bases and J gave up 4 bases; unmatched junction bases: 6. CDR3 length: 16 amino acids. This chain's CDR3 is CASSVVAGGPPDTQYF. As DNA, the CDR3 is TGTGCCAGCAGCGTAGTGGCGGGAGGGCCTCCAGATACGCAGTATTTT.

The genes are TRBV27 and TRBJ1-2, with D perhaps matching TRBD1 (6 bases). Germline V CDR1 and CDR2: MNHEY, SMNVEV (reference sequence). V was cut by 7 bases and J by 7 bases, with 10 bases left in between. The CDR3 contains 11 residues. The CDR3: CASTGGRGYTF. The CDR3 nucleotides are TGTGCCAGCACCGGGGGCCGTGGCTACACCTTC.

The V and J genes are TRBV9 and TRBJ2-1, with D unclear. From germline, CDR1 is SGDLS and CDR2 YYNGEE. The germline V and J ends were trimmed by 3 bases and 9 bases, with 10 bases remaining between them. The CDR3 contains 12 residues. The CDR3 reads CASSDEKLEQFF. The CDR3 bases are TGTGCCAGCAGCGACGAAAAGCTTGAGCAGTTCTTC.